The T cell receptor beta chain under discussion was sequenced for a study of post-analysis software for immune sequencing data. Study-wide background: Both relapsing-remitting and secondary progressive multiple sclerosis featured among the disease courses, as did progressive-relapsing multiple sclerosis.

Overall study results and limits: Samples from one preparation batch, clustered by F measure, grouped strongly together. Five TRBV segments (TRBV5-6, TRBV5-1 and TRBV20-1 among them) occurred more frequently in patients than in controls.

This CDR3 is built from 14 residues. Germline lookup yields CDR1 MDHEN and CDR2 SYDVKM. Of note for this clonotype: Its matching antigen is unknown. One end of the junction does not line up with germline, which may come from a read error.

cDNA libraries of TCR beta carried unique molecular identifiers. TCRdb recomputed calls from the PCR reads with MiXCR, one row per CDR3 protein. The data contain about 260,000 distinct CDR3 sequences, about 38% of them seen just once; the ten biggest clones take up around 4.8%. The J gene is TRBJ1-2, the V gene TRBV28; D is ambiguous. This TCR derives from a girl aged 10-17 years with multiple sclerosis. The sequenced sample consisted of blood. The CDR3 nucleotides are TGTGCCAACAGTTTTAGTTCTCAAGGGCTTGGCTACACCTTC. Translated, it gives CANSFSSQGLGYTF.